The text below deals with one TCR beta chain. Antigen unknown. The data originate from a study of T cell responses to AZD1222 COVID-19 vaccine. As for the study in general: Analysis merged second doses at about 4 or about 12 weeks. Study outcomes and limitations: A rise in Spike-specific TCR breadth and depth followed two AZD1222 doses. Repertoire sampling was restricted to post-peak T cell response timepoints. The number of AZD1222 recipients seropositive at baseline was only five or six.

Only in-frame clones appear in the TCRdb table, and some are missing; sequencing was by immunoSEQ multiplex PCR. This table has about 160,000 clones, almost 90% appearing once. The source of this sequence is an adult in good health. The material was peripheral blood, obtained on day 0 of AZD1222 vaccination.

CDR3 nucleotides: TGTGCCAGCAGTTACGTTCAGGGGACTAGCGGGAGCCGGACCCACAATGAGCAGTTCTTC. Its protein product is CASSYVQGTSGSRTHNEQFF. This chain links TRBV6-2 or TRBV6-3 with TRBJ2-1; 14 bases agree with TRBD2. The germline CDR1 and CDR2 sequences are MNHEY and SVGEGT. CDR3 length: 20 amino acids. The J segment lost 5 bases and the V segment lost 2 bases, leaving 14 bases of the junction unmatched.